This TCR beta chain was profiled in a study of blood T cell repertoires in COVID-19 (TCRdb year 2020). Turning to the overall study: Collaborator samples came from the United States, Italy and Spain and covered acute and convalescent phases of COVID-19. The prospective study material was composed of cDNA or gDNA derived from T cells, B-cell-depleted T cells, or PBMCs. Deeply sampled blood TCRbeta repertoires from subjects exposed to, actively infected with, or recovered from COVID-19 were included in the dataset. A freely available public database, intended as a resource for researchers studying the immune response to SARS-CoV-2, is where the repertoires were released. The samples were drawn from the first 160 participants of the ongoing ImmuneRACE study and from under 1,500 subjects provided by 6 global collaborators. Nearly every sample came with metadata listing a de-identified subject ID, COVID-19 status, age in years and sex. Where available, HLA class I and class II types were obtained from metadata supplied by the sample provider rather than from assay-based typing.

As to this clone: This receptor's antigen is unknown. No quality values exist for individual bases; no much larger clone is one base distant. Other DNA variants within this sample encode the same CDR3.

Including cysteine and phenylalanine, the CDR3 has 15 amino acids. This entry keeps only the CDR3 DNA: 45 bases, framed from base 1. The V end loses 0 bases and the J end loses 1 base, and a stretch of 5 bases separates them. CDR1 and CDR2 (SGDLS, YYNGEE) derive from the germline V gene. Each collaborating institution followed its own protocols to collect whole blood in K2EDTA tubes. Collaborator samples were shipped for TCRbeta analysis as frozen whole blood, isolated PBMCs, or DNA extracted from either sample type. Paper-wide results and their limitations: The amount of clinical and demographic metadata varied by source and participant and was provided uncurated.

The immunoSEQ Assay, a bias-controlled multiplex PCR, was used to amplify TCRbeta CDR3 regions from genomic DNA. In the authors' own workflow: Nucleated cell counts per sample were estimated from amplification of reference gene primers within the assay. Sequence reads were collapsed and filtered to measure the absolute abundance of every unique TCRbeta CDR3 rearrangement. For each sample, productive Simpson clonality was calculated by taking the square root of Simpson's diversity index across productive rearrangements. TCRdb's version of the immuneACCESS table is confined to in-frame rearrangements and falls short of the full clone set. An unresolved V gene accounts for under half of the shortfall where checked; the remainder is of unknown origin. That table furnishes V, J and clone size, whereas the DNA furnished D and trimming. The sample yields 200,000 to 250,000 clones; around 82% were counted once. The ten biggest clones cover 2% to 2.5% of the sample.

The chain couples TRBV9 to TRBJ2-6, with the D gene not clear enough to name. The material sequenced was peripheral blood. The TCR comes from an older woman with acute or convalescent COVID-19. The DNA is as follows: TGTGCCAGCAGCGTAGGCGGTTCTGGGGCCAACGTCCTGACTTTC. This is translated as CASSVGGSGANVLTF.